This T cell receptor beta chain stems from a study of regulatory T cells in long-lasting Graves disease listed by TCRdb under 2021. Notes on the research overall: In the newly diagnosed Graves' disease group, patients had been taking antithyroid drugs for less than 3 months. This study used TCR sequencing and RNA sequencing of peripheral blood to compare persistent Graves' disease patients against newly diagnosed Graves' disease patients. The study took place in China and was registered as a clinical trial. A total of roughly 33 samples were covered by TCR sequencing, comprising some 13 persistent and roughly 20 newly diagnosed Graves' disease patients.

Paper-wide results and their limitations: Persistent disease showed preferential use of TRBV28, TRBJ1-2 and TRBJ2-5, whereas newly diagnosed disease favored TRBV20-1 and TRBJ2-1. Patients with persistent disease shared more public clonotypes (about 2,700) than newly diagnosed patients did (roughly 970). Sequencing and analysis were limited to the TCR beta chain. Peripheral blood alone was examined, since thyroid tissue, which constituted the primary lesion, could not be accessed. Lower TCR Shannon entropy and fewer highly expanded clones were observed in persistent Graves' disease patients than in newly diagnosed patients, which suggested clonal expansion. The small sample size was acknowledged by the authors as a limitation that may reduce accuracy.

The time point label corresponds to: newly diagnosed GD, antithyroid drugs for less than 3 months. For both TCR sequencing and RNA sequencing, RNA was extracted from PBMCs in TRIzol. The diagnosis of Graves' disease followed American Thyroid Association guidelines. Recruitment of patients was carried out at an endocrinology department in Xi'an, China. From each patient, about 8.9 milliliters of peripheral blood was collected into an EDTA anticoagulant tube. Ficoll Paque Plus density gradient separation was used to isolate PBMCs, and no further T cell sorting was done. An Agilent 2100 Bioanalyzer and agarose gel were used to check RNA quality, and a NanoDrop 2000 was used to measure RNA concentration. On this clonotype: It lacks a known antigen. No base quality values were provided; no much bigger clone lies one nucleotide off.

The method behind the library was multiplex PCR. The data were produced on an Illumina HiSeq 4000. To build TCR beta libraries, CDR3 regions were amplified by Arm-PCR using iRepertoire HTBI primers. Before sequencing, the PCR products went through gel purification. Processing in the source paper ran as follows. Gene usage analysis of CDR3 amino acid clonotypes relied on the approximately 60 TRBV and about 15 TRBJ segments identified across samples. COPE and FqMerger were used to merge the filtered high-quality paired reads into contigs. BLAST was used to align contigs to IMGT TRBV, TRBD and TRBJ reference genes, with CDR3 defined following IMGT. Highly expanded clones were defined as clonotypes with a frequency above 0.1%. Shannon entropy was used to measure repertoire diversity, and the Gini coefficient was used to measure V-J evenness. A clonotype found in more than one individual was treated as public. The public reads were quality trimmed at Q25 with fastp and then assembled into clones with MiXCR by TCRdb, keeping productive beta chains. Entries that share a CDR3 protein sequence are merged under the most common genes and DNA. It is TCRdb's table, rather than the study itself, that gives the V and J calls and clone size. A total of about 620,000 distinct CDR3 sequences appear in this sample, around 15% of them only once. The leading ten clones occupy around 18% of the sample.

V has 6 bases trimmed and J has 2 bases trimmed; junction bases matching no gene number 11. CDR1 and CDR2 were assigned from the germline V gene (reference sequence) as DFQATT and SNEGSKA. The CDR3 spans 15 residues, from the cysteine through the phenylalanine. Just the 45-base CDR3 DNA is kept, in frame starting at base 1. This sample was shared with a second study, whose subject was T cells in Graves' hyperthyroidism and ophthalmopathy. As described in the second report: A patient counted as having stable Graves' hyperthyroidism if no progression to ophthalmopathy occurred over 18 months of follow-up. The hyperthyroidism patients were between 18 and 65 years old and newly diagnosed, with a disease duration of less than 2 months. Exclusion was applied to patients with uncontrolled infections, other autoimmune diseases, pregnancy or lactation. Clinical symptoms, serum thyroxine and TRAb, thyroid ultrasound, and orbital computed tomography formed the basis for the diagnoses. For the first round of RT-PCR on the TCR CDR3, the HTBI primer set was used together with the Qiagen OneStep RT-PCR kit. Most expanded thyroid clonotypes (frequency above 0.001) were also detected in blood, suggesting blood repertoires may reflect thyroid immune responses. In cross-validation, a model built on a 13 V-J signature told ophthalmopathy apart from stable hyperthyroidism with 85% to 90% sensitivity and approximately 81% specificity, and in testing the same model reached 80%/75%. In validation, the model predicted progression to ophthalmopathy a median of roughly six months before onset, with about 70% sensitivity and 72.22% specificity. To identify TCR V-J signatures that set the groups apart, the researchers used a discovery cohort of 100 patients, made up of 43 with Graves' ophthalmopathy and around 58 with stable Graves' hyperthyroidism. Prospective prediction of ophthalmopathy was tested in an independent validation cohort of fewer than 20 hyperthyroidism patients and some 17 patients who later progressed to ophthalmopathy. For training and testing, the roughly 93 patients in the discovery cohort were randomly divided in a 7:3 ratio. In more than five Graves' hyperthyroidism patients, the study also compared T-cell repertoires from thyroid tissue with T-cell repertoires from blood. Following sampling, methimazole starting at 30 mg daily was given to hyperthyroidism patients, and high-dose intravenous methylprednisolone was given to ophthalmopathy patients. A second multiplex PCR round built the libraries, followed by size selection and purification. Paired-end sequencing of the libraries was performed with 100 bp reads on an Illumina HiSeq2000. SOAPnuke was used to process the raw data, removing reads that contained adapters or uncalled bases, had a mean Phred below 15, or lacked an exact match to the constant primer or identifier. High-quality paired reads were merged using COPE v1.2.5, and each unique nucleotide sequence was defined as a clonotype. Clonotypes were aligned to IMGT TRBV, TRBD and TRBJ reference segments using MiTCR v1.1. The analysis was restricted to V-J combinations with a frequency above 0.0001, which together covered approximately 99% of the repertoires. A TCS score was defined as the ratio of F50 (clonal expansion) to E x V (chaos), with BLOSUM62-based TCRdist applied between CDR3 peptides within each V-J. Welch's t-statistics and random forest reduced roughly 530 V-J features to 13, which were used in a naive Bayes classifier (R e1071). Sample size was not statistically predetermined, and blinding of investigators to group allocation was not performed. According to the paper, TCR Vbeta CDR3 sequencing was carried out on 135 peripheral blood samples, which came from fewer than 50 ophthalmopathy, around 75 hyperthyroidism and roughly 17 progressor patients.

The sequence came from a woman aged 25 to 39 with Graves disease. Donor details come from another sample of the same person, matched by shared clones. The rearranged segments are TRBV20-1 and TRBJ2-3, with 7 middle bases fitting TRBD1. Material: peripheral blood mononuclear cells (PBMCs), obtained at new diagnosis, from a patient treated with antithyroid drugs. CDR3 loop: CSAIFPGQTTDTQYF. The nucleotide sequence is TGCAGTGCGATATTTCCGGGACAGACCACAGATACGCAGTATTTT.